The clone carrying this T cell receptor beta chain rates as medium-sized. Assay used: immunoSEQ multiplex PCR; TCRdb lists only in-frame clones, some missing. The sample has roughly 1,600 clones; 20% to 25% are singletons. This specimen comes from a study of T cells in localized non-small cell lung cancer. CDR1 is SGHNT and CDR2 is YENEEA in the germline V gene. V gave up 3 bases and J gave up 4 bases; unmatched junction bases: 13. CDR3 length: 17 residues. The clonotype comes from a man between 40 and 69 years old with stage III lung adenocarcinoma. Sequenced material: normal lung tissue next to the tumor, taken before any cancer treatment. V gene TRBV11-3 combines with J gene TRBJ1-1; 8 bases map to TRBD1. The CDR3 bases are TGTGCCAGCAGCTTGCCCGGACAGGGTAAGATTGGCACTGAAGCTTTCTTT. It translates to CASSLPGQGKIGTEAFF.